The 21 T cell receptor beta chains below all came from one sample that was sequenced in a study of shared clonotypes between healthy human individuals. TCRdb's copy holds only in-frame clones and misses some; the assay was immunoSEQ multiplex PCR. Of over a million clones in the sample, around 82% are singletons; the top ten hold 0.52%. Sequenced sample: memory CD4+ T cells from PBMCs. Subset meaning: CD45RA-negative fraction. Every receptor here comes from a man younger than 30 in good health. Some clones in this sample may be carry-over from other donors' samples.

The chain joins TRBV5-1 to TRBJ1-5; D is perhaps TRBD1 (6 bases). The CDR3 spans 15 residues. Germline CDR1 and CDR2: SGHRS and YFSETQ. Trimming removed 0 bases at V and 6 bases at J, with 13 bases between. The chain's CDR3 is CASSLGGAHGQPQHF. The CDR3 DNA reads TGCGCCAGCAGCTTGGGGGGGGCGCATGGTCAGCCCCAGCATTTT.

Here the CDR3 DNA reads TGTGCCAGCAGTTACTCGCAGCCACTAGACAATGAGCAGTTCTTC. This codes for CASSYSQPLDNEQFF. This chain uses TRBV6-5 with TRBJ2-1; D is possibly TRBD2 (5 bases). Looked up from germline, CDR1 is MNHEY and CDR2 is SVGAGI. The CDR3 runs to 15 residues. V gave up 0 bases and J gave up 5 bases, with 11 bases separating them.

This chain joins TRBV25-1 and TRBJ2-5; the D is unclear. CDR3 length: 13 residues. With 1 base removed from V and 3 bases from J, the gap between germline ends came to 6 bases. CDR1 and CDR2 from the germline V gene are MGHDK and SYGVNS. In DNA form, the CDR3 reads TGTGCCAGCAGTGAATCATCGAAAGAGACCCAGTACTTC. Its translation is CASSESSKETQYF.

This clone has only one observation. The rearrangement uses TRBV5-1 and TRBJ2-6; possibly TRBD1 or TRBD2 for D (5 bases each). V lost 0 bases, J lost 2 bases, and 12 bases lay in between. The CDR3 contains 17 residues. Per the germline V gene, CDR1 is SGHRS and CDR2 is YFSETQ. This chain's CDR3 is CASSLALGEAGANVLTF. DNA for the CDR3: TGCGCCAGCAGCTTGGCCCTGGGGGAAGCTGGGGCCAACGTCCTGACTTTC.

This chain joins TRBV19 and TRBJ2-6; tentatively, D is TRBD1 (5 bases). Trimming pared 11 bases from V and 5 bases from J, leaving 13 bases between. Per the germline V gene, CDR1 is LNHDA and CDR2 is SQIVND (reference sequence). This CDR3 has 13 residues. CDR3 in amino acids: CASSRGRANVLTF. In DNA form, the CDR3 reads TGTGCCTCCTCAAGGGGTAGGGCCAACGTCCTGACTTTC.

The chain is built from TRBV28 and TRBJ2-5, with TRBD2 identical over 9 bases. The ends lost 4 bases at V and 5 bases at J; junction bases unmatched: 8. The CDR3 is 15 amino acids. Per germline, CDR1 MDHEN and CDR2 SYDVKM. CDR3 sequence: CASSYVAGVRETQYF. CDR3 coding DNA: TGTGCCAGCAGTTACGTAGCGGGAGTGAGGGAGACCCAGTACTTC.

This clone was observed once. The chain uses TRBV5-1 and TRBJ1-1; perhaps TRBD1 as D (5 bases). Germline CDR1 and CDR2: SGHRS and YFSETQ. The length of the CDR3 is 15 residues. Trimming stripped 4 bases from V and 6 bases from J, with 19 bases between. In DNA form, the CDR3 reads TGCGCCAGCAGCCCGGGGCCGAACCTTGGGGCTGAAGCTTTCTTT. This codes for CASSPGPNLGAEAFF.

This clone has just a few counts. The chain links TRBV5-1 to TRBJ2-7; 10 nucleotides match TRBD1. With 6 bases clipped from V and 6 bases from J, the junction kept 12 bases outside the gene matches. The CDR3 sequence is 15 residues long. Germline-derived CDR1 and CDR2 are SGHRS and YFSETQ. The CDR3 region is CASTAGQGEGSEQYF. DNA of the CDR3: TGCGCCAGCACCGCCGGACAGGGGGAGGGATCCGAGCAGTACTTC. Full variable domain (outside the CDR3, taken from reference TRBV5-1 and TRBJ2-7): KAGVTQTPRYLIKTRGQQVTLSCSPISGHRSVSWYQQTPGQGLQFLFEYFSETQRNKGNFPGRFSGRQFSNSRSEMNVSTLELGDSALYLCASTAGQGEGSEQYFGPGTRLTVT.

The rearrangement joins TRBV30 to TRBJ2-2; tentative D call: TRBD2 (6 bases). In germline, CDR1 is GTSNPN, CDR2 SVGIG (reference sequence). V was trimmed by 4 bases and J by 4 bases, leaving 13 bases between them. The CDR3 length is 14 residues. The CDR3, as DNA: TGTGCCTGGATAAGCGGGTTAGCCACCGGGGAGCTGTTTTTT. Its protein product is CAWISGLATGELFF. The whole variable domain, remainder taken from reference TRBV30 and TRBJ2-2, is SQTIHQWPATLVQPVGSPLSLECTVEGTSNPNLYWYRQAAGRGLQLLFYSVGIGQISSEVPQNLSASRPQDRQFILSSKKLLLSDSGFYLCAWISGLATGELFFGEGSRLTVL.

This chain uses TRBV10-2 with TRBJ1-1; 8 bases agree with TRBD1. This CDR3 is 17 amino acids long. V shed 5 bases and J 3 bases; nucleotides not matched to a gene: 14. Germline V gene lookup returns CDR1 WSHSY and CDR2 SAAADI. The CDR3 sequence is CASSYLVPDREDTEAFF. CDR3 DNA: TGCGCCAGCAGTTACCTCGTTCCGGACAGGGAGGACACTGAAGCTTTCTTT.

The chain has TRBV9 and TRBJ1-3; no firm D call. Trimming removed 4 bases from V and 1 base from J, with 9 bases in between. In germline, CDR1 is SGDLS, CDR2 YYNGEE. The CDR3 length is 14 residues. The CDR3 is CASSPVLSGNTIYF. DNA for the CDR3: TGTGCCAGCAGCCCGGTACTTTCTGGAAACACCATATATTTT. Complete variable domain (other parts from reference TRBV9 and TRBJ1-3): DSGVTQTPKHLITATGQRVTLRCSPRSGDLSVYWYQQSLDQGLQFLIQYYNGEERAKGNILERFSAQQFPDLHSELNLSSLELGDSALYFCASSPVLSGNTIYFGEGSWLTVV.

This clone was counted a few times. The chain combines TRBV5-4 with TRBJ1-2; 8 bases agree with TRBD1. J lost 4 bases, V lost 4 bases, and 6 bases had no gene match. This CDR3 is 14 amino acids long. Germline V gene sequence: CDR1 SGHNT, CDR2 YYREEE (reference sequence). The CDR3 DNA reads as TGTGCCAGCAGCAAACAGGGGGAGGTCTATGGCTACACCTTC. Translation: CASSKQGEVYGYTF.

The chain is built from TRBV11-2 and TRBJ2-7; D remains ambiguous. Trimming removed 2 bases at V and 5 bases at J, with 13 bases between. CDR1 and CDR2 from the germline V gene are SGHAT and FQNNGV. The CDR3 contains 14 residues. The CDR3, as DNA: TGTGCCAGCAGCTTAACCCTCCCGGGCAACGAGCAGTACTTC. Protein product: CASSLTLPGNEQYF.

This clone has just a few counts. This chain uses TRBV19 with TRBJ1-3, with 7 nucleotides matching TRBD1. The V and J ends lost 4 bases and 0 bases, in that order; junction bases with no gene match: 3. The CDR3 contains 15 residues. The germline V gene has CDR1 LNHDA and CDR2 SQIVND (reference sequence). The CDR3 protein is CASSTQGFSGNTIYF. The DNA for the CDR3 is TGTGCCAGTAGTACACAGGGGTTCTCTGGAAACACCATATATTTT.

The V gene is TRBV7-8, the J gene TRBJ2-1; TRBD2 matches 7 bases. CDR3 length equals 16 residues. Germline V CDR1 and CDR2: SGHVS, FQNEAQ. Trimming took 5 bases from V and 7 from J; bases not matched to a gene: 14. The CDR3 sequence is CASSAIPGTKENEQFF. The CDR3 nucleotides are TGTGCCAGCAGCGCCATCCCCGGGACTAAGGAAAATGAGCAGTTCTTC.

This sequence joins TRBV5-8 and TRBJ2-4, with 7 bases fitting TRBD1. CDR1 is SGHTS and CDR2 is YDEGEE in the germline V gene. This CDR3 region has 19 residues. J gave up 0 bases and V 4 bases, and 16 bases lay outside the gene matches. The CDR3 DNA follows: TGTGCCAGCAGCATGACAGGGTGGACAACTATAATAGCCAAAAACATTCAGTACTTC. Encoded protein: CASSMTGWTTIIAKNIQYF.

This clone was observed once. The V and J genes are TRBV6-5 and TRBJ1-5; D may be TRBD1 (5 bases). The CDR3 length is 14 residues. CDR1 and CDR2 from the germline V gene are MNHEY and SVGAGI. V lost 6 bases and J 5 bases, leaving 14 bases between the germline ends. The CDR3 DNA reads TGTGCCAGCAGGCCAGGGCAGCTAGATCAGCCCCAGCATTTT. Residues: CASRPGQLDQPQHF.

This clone was seen only a few times. Other DNA sequences in the same sample also yield this CDR3. The gene calls are TRBV6-5 and TRBJ1-1; 7 bases line up with TRBD1. This CDR3 contains 13 residues. Germline CDR1 is MNHEY and CDR2 is SVGAGI. The V segment lost 3 bases and the J segment 8 bases; nucleotides outside the gene matches: 6. The DNA for the CDR3 is TGTGCCAGCAGTTATTCCGGGACAGCAGAAGCTTTCTTT. Translation gives CASSYSGTAEAFF.

In regard to this clone: Other DNA sequences in this sample translate to the same CDR3. This sequence joins TRBV28 and TRBJ1-2; 7 nucleotides line up with TRBD1. The CDR3 consists of 13 residues. Unmatched junction bases numbered 1, after V lost 4 bases and J lost 2 bases. Germline V gene lookup returns CDR1 MDHEN and CDR2 SYDVKM. In DNA form, the CDR3 reads TGTGCCAGCAGTTCACAGGGGAACTATGGCTACACCTTC. Protein sequence: CASSSQGNYGYTF.

Remarks on this clone: Other DNA sequences in this sample translate to the same CDR3. J is TRBJ1-3 and V is TRBV2, with D uncertain. CDR1 and CDR2 from the germline V gene are SNHLY and FYNNEI. V was cut by 4 bases and J by 7 bases, with 5 bases left in between. The CDR3 length is 11 residues. The CDR3 DNA sequence: TGTGCCAGCAGTGTGCTCAACACCATATATTTT. Protein product: CASSVLNTIYF.

Details on this clone: Distinct nucleotide sequences in the sample also encode this CDR3. This sequence joins TRBV15 and TRBJ1-4, with D unresolved. Trimming took off 1 base at V and 7 bases at J, with 7 bases between the two ends. Germline V gene sequence: CDR1 LNHNV, CDR2 YYDKDF (reference sequence). This CDR3 has 13 amino acids. CDR3 bases: TGTGCCACCAGCAGAGCTGGGTTTGAAAAACTGTTTTTT. This encodes CATSRAGFEKLFF.